The 5 T cell receptor beta chains below were found in one sample sequenced in a study of cytomegalovirus exposure and HLA in healthy donors. 13 Jbeta primers and 60 Vbeta primers were used for the PCR. Assay used: immunoSEQ multiplex PCR; TCRdb lists only in-frame clones, some missing. The sample's table shows about 210,000 clones. The specimen sequenced was PBMCs. The source is a woman in her twenties or thirties in good health and CMV-seropositive.

This rearrangement joins TRBV15 to TRBJ1-1, with 8 bases identical to TRBD1. In germline, CDR1 is LNHNV, CDR2 YYDKDF (reference sequence). The CDR3 has 16 amino acids. Unmatched junction bases numbered 9, after V lost 1 base and J lost 5 bases. The CDR3 protein is CATSRVESRQGTEAFF. The CDR3 region has the DNA TGTGCCACCAGCAGAGTGGAGTCGAGACAGGGGACTGAAGCTTTCTTT.

The chain combines TRBV28 with TRBJ2-5; TRBD1 matches 11 bases. V lost 7 bases to trimming and J lost 3 bases; unmatched junction nucleotides: 4. The CDR3 extends over 14 amino acids. CDR1 is MDHEN, CDR2 SYDVKM, per germline. CDR3 DNA sequence: TGTGCCAGCACCCGGACAGGGGGCGAAGAGACCCAGTACTTC. Translating it yields CASTRTGGEETQYF.

The V call is TRBV2, the J call TRBJ2-5; D gene uncertain. This CDR3 contains 15 residues. V lost 2 bases and J 5 bases, leaving 15 bases between the germline ends. Germline V gene data show CDR1 as SNHLY and CDR2 as FYNNEI. CDR3 in amino acids: CASSEWVGSGETQYF. Written as DNA, the CDR3 is TGTGCCAGCAGTGAATGGGTCGGATCGGGTGAGACCCAGTACTTC.

The V and J genes are TRBV5-1 and TRBJ1-1; D not certain. The CDR3 length is 14 residues. The V and J ends lost 1 base and 4 bases respectively, with 11 bases between them. Germline values: CDR1 SGHRS, CDR2 YFSETQ. The CDR3 DNA sequence: TGCGCCAGCAGCTTGTCTGTGGGGAGCACTGAAGCTTTCTTT. Translated: CASSLSVGSTEAFF.

The chain employs TRBV4-1 and TRBJ2-2; 8 nucleotides align to TRBD1. The CDR3 covers 15 residues. V shed 4 bases, J shed 5 bases, and the junction held 6 bases outside the gene matches. Germline-derived CDR1 and CDR2 are MGHRA and YSYEKL. The CDR3 bases are TGCGCCAGCAGCCCCGGACAGGGCCCGACCGGGGAGCTGTTTTTT. Translated: CASSPGQGPTGELFF.